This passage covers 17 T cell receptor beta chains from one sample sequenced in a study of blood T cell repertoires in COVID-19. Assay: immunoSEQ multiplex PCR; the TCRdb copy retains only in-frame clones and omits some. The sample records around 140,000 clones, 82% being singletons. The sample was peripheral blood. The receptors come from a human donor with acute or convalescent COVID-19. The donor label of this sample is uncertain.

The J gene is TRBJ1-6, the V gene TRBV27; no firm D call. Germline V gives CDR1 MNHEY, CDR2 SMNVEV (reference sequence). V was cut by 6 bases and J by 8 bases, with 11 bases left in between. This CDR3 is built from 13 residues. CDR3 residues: CASSQQVYSPLHF. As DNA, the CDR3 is TGTGCCAGCAGCCAACAAGTTTATTCACCCCTCCACTTT.

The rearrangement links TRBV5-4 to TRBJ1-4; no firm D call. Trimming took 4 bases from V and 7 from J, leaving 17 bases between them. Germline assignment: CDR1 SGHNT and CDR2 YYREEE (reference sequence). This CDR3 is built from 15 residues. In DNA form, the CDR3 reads TGTGCCAGCAGCCCGGGGAGGTTTGCGCGTGAAAAACTGTTTTTT. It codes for CASSPGRFAREKLFF.

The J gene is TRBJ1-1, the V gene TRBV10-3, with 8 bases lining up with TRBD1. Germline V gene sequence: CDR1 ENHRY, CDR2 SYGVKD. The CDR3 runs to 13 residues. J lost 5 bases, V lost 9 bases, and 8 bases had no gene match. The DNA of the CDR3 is TGTGCCATTCGGACAGGGCAAGGGACTGAAGCTTTCTTT. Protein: CAIRTGQGTEAFF.

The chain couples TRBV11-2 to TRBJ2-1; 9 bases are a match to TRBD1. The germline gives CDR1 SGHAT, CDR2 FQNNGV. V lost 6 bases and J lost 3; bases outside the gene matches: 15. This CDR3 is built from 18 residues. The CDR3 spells CASRHRDPRDRDYNEQFF. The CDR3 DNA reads TGTGCCAGCAGACACCGAGATCCCCGGGACAGGGACTACAATGAGCAGTTCTTC.

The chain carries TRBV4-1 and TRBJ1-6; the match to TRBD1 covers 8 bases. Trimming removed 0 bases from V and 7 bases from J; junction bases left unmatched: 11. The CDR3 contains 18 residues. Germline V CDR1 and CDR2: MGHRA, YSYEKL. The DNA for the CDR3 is TGCGCCAGCAGCCAAGAGGGAGGCGGACAGGGCGGGAATTCACCCCTCCACTTT. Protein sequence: CASSQEGGGQGGNSPLHF.

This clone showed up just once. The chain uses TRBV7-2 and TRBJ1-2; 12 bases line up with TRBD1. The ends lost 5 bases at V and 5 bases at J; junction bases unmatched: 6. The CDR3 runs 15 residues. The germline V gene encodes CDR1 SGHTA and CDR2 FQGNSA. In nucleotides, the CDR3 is TGTGCCAGCAGCCCAGGGACAGGGGGCGAGTATGGCTACACCTTC. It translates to CASSPGTGGEYGYTF.

The CDR3 protein is CASSYGQLNTEAFF. CDR3 in DNA: TGTGCCAGCAGCTACGGACAGTTGAACACTGAAGCTTTCTTT. The chain employs TRBV5-8 and TRBJ1-1; possible D gene TRBD1, 6 bases. Germline V CDR1 and CDR2: SGHTS, YDEGEE. This CDR3 region has 14 residues. Trimming took 3 bases from V and 0 from J, leaving 9 bases between them. The full variable domain, with the rest looked up from reference TRBV5-8 and TRBJ1-1, is EAGVTQSPTHLIKTRGQQATLRCSPISGHTSVYWYQQALGLGLQFLLWYDEGEERNRGNFPPRFSGRQFPNYSSELNVNALELEDSALYLCASSYGQLNTEAFFGQGTRLTVV.

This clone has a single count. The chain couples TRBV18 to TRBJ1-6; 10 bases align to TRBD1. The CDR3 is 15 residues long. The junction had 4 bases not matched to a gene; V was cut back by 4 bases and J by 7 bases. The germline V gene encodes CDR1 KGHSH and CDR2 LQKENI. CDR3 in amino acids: CASSLGTGDNSPLHF. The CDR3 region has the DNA TGTGCCAGCTCACTCGGGACAGGGGACAATTCACCCCTCCACTTT.

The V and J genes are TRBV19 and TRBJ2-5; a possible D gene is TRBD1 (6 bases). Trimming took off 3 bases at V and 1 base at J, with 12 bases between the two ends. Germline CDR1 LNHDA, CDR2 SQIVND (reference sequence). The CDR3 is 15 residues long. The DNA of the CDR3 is TGTGCCAGTAGTATTGGGGGCCGGGCCCAAGAGACCCAGTACTTC. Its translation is CASSIGGRAQETQYF.

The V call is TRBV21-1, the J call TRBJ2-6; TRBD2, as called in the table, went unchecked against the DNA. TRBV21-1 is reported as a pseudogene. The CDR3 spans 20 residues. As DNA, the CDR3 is TGTGCCAGCAGCAAGAGAGGGTCAGGACTAGGGGCCTCTGGGGCCAACGTCCTGACTTTC. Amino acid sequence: CASSKRGSGLGASGANVLTF.

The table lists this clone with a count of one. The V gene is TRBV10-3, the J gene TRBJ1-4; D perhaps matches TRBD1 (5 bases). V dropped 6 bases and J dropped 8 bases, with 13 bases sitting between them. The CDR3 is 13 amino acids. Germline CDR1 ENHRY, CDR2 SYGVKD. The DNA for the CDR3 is TGTGCCATCAGGGGGGGTTTAGGAGAAAAACTGTTTTTT. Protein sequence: CAIRGGLGEKLFF.

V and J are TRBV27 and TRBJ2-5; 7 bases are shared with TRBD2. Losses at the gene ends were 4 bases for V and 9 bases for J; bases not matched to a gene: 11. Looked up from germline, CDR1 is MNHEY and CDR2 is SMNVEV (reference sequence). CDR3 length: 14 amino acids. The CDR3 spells CASSSWVGGAAQYF. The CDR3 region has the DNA TGTGCCAGCAGTTCTTGGGTGGGAGGGGCTGCCCAGTACTTC.

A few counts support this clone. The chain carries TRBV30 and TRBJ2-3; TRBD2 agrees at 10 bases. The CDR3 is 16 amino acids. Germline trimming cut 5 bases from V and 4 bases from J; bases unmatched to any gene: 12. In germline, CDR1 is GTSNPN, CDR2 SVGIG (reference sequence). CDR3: CAWHSQREGRPDTQYF. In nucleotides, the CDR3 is TGTGCCTGGCATTCTCAGCGGGAGGGGCGCCCAGATACGCAGTATTTT.

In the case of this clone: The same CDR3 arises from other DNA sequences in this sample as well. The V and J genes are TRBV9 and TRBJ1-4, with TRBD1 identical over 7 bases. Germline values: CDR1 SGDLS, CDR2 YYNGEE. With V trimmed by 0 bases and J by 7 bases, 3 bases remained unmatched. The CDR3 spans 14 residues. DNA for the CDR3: TGTGCCAGCAGCGTAGGACAGGGAGGTGAAAAACTGTTTTTT. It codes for CASSVGQGGEKLFF.

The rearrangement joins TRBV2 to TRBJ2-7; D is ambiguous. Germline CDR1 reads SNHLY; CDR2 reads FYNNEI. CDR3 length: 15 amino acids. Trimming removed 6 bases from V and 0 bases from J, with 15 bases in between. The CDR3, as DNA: TGTGCCAGCAGCAGAGAAGGCCGGAGCTCCTACGAGCAGTACTTC. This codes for CASSREGRSSYEQYF. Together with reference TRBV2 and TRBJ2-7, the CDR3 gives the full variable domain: EPEVTQTPSHQVTQMGQEVILRCVPISNHLYFYWYRQILGQKVEFLVSFYNNEISEKSEIFDDQFSVERPDGSNFTLKIRSTKLEDSAMYFCASSREGRSSYEQYFGPGTRLTVT.

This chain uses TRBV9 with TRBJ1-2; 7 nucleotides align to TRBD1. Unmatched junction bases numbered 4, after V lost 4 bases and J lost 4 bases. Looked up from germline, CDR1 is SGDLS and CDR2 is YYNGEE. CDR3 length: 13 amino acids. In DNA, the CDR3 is TGTGCCAGCAGCCCTACAGGGGCCTATGGCTACACCTTC. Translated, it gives CASSPTGAYGYTF. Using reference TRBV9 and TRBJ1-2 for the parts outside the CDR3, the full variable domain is DSGVTQTPKHLITATGQRVTLRCSPRSGDLSVYWYQQSLDQGLQFLIQYYNGEERAKGNILERFSAQQFPDLHSELNLSSLELGDSALYFCASSPTGAYGYTFGSGTRLTVV.

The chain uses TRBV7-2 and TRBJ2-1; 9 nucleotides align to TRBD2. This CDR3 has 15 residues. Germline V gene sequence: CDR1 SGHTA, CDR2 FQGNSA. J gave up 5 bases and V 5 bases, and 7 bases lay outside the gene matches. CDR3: CASSPSGLANNEQFF. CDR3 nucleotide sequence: TGTGCCAGCAGCCCGAGCGGACTAGCGAACAATGAGCAGTTCTTC. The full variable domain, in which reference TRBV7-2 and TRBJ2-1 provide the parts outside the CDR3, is GAGVSQSPSNKVTEKGKDVELRCDPISGHTALYWYRQSLGQGLEFLIYFQGNSAPDKSGLPSDRFSAERTGGSVSTLTIQRTQQEDSAVYLCASSPSGLANNEQFFGPGTRLTVL.